This entry features one TCR beta chain sequence. The junction differs from germline at one of its ends, possibly a read error. The source of the sample is a study of blood T cells in healthy people across ages. Through a sample-barcoded 5' primer and a J-beta primer mix, a second PCR was run for roughly 6 to 11 cycles. MiXCR was run by TCRdb on the 5' RACE reads, yielding one entry per CDR3 protein. The sample includes 1.5 million to 2 million distinct CDR3 sequences, 39% of them seen just once. This receptor was taken from a human donor in good health. Sequenced sample: blood.

The CDR3 DNA reads as TGTGCCAGCAGCCTAGGACTAGCGGCCTACAATGGGCAGTTCTTC. This encodes CASSLGLAAYNGQFF. The chain combines TRBV7-2 with TRBJ2-1, with 10 nucleotides matching TRBD2. The CDR3 is made up of 15 amino acids. Germline CDR1 and CDR2: SGHTA and FQGNSA.